The 22 T cell receptor beta chains below all came from one sample that was sequenced in a study of blood T cell repertoires in COVID-19. TCRdb's copy holds only in-frame clones and misses some; the assay was immunoSEQ multiplex PCR. The table records around 74,000 clones, 80% to 90% of them present only once. The sequencing input was peripheral blood. The receptors here all came from a man aged 45-60 years with active COVID-19.

The rearrangement joins TRBV28 to TRBJ1-5; a possible D gene is TRBD1 (6 bases). V lost 6 bases and J lost 7, with 10 bases in between. The CDR3 contains 12 residues. Germline values: CDR1 MDHEN, CDR2 SYDVKM. The CDR3 here is CASRLTGQPQHF. DNA of the CDR3: TGTGCCAGCAGACTGACAGGACAGCCCCAGCATTTT. Full variable domain (remainder filled in from reference TRBV28 and TRBJ1-5): DVKVTQSSRYLVKRTGEKVFLECVQDMDHENMFWYRQDPGLGLRLIYFSYDVKMKEKGDIPEGYSVSREKKERFSLILESASTNQTSMYLCASRLTGQPQHFGDGTRLSIL.

The chain uses TRBV7-8 and TRBJ2-5; a weak D match, TRBD2 (5 bases). The CDR3 is 14 residues long. Trimming shortened V by 1 base and J by 5 bases, and 11 bases separated the two germline ends. Looked up from germline, CDR1 is SGHVS and CDR2 is FQNEAQ. In nucleotides, the CDR3 is TGTGCCAGCAGCTTAGGGCGATCGGGGGAGACCCAGTACTTC. This gives the protein CASSLGRSGETQYF.

A word on this clone: At one of its ends the junction is not consistent with the germline gene, which may arise from a read error. Here the CDR3 DNA reads TGTGCCGTCAGGGTTGGAGGCACAGATACGCAGTATTTT. Amino acid sequence: CAVRVGGTDTQYF. The chain has TRBV10-3 and TRBJ2-3; D possibly corresponds to TRBD1 (5 bases). Germline CDR1 ENHRY, CDR2 SYGVKD. The CDR3 covers 13 residues.

In the case of this clone: One junction end does not reproduce the germline sequence, and a read error may be involved. The chain employs TRBV6-2 or TRBV6-3 and TRBJ1-2; 8 positions match TRBD1. Germline CDR1 MNHEY, CDR2 SVGEGT. CDR3 size: 10 residues. The CDR3 protein is CASSYSDRVF. The DNA of the CDR3 is TGTGCCAGCAGTTATTCGGACAGGGTCTTC.

This chain connects TRBV6-2 or TRBV6-3 to TRBJ1-6; D gene unclear. The CDR3 sequence is 17 residues long. Germline V gene data show CDR1 as MNHEY and CDR2 as SVGEGT. V gave up 2 bases and J gave up 9 bases, with 20 bases separating them. The CDR3 nucleotides read TGTGCCAGCAGTTACGGGGTCAGCGGGCTGAGAATTTCACCCCTCCACTTT. It specifies CASSYGVSGLRISPLHF.

The chain combines TRBV19 with TRBJ2-5, with a tentative D call TRBD2 (5 bases). Germline V gene lookup returns CDR1 LNHDA and CDR2 SQIVND (reference sequence). This CDR3 is 15 amino acids long. The V and J ends lost 3 bases and 0 bases respectively, with 11 bases between them. Here the CDR3 reads CASSISGGYQETQYF. CDR3 bases: TGTGCCAGTAGTATTTCAGGCGGGTACCAAGAGACCCAGTACTTC.

V and J are TRBV9 and TRBJ2-1, with TRBD1 matching 9 bases. There are 15 residues in the CDR3. CDR1 is SGDLS and CDR2 is YYNGEE in the germline V gene. J lost 9 bases, V lost 0 bases, and 7 bases had no gene match. CDR3 loop: CASSVAGTGRAEQFF. The CDR3 DNA follows: TGTGCCAGCAGCGTAGCTGGGACAGGGAGAGCTGAGCAGTTCTTC.

The J gene is TRBJ2-3, the V gene TRBV5-1, with a weak D call TRBD2 (7 bases). With 7 bases removed from V and 0 bases from J, the gap between germline ends came to 18 bases. The CDR3 spans 16 residues. Germline assignment: CDR1 SGHRS and CDR2 YFSETQ. CDR3: CASSNRGGFSTDTQYF. CDR3 coding DNA: TGCGCCAGCTCAAATAGGGGGGGATTCAGCACAGATACGCAGTATTTT. Filled out from reference TRBV5-1 and TRBJ2-3, the complete variable domain reads KAGVTQTPRYLIKTRGQQVTLSCSPISGHRSVSWYQQTPGQGLQFLFEYFSETQRNKGNFPGRFSGRQFSNSRSEMNVSTLELGDSALYLCASSNRGGFSTDTQYFGPGTRLTVL.

The chain links TRBV15 to TRBJ2-7; 9 nucleotides line up with TRBD1. The CDR3 sequence is 15 residues long. CDR1 is LNHNV and CDR2 is YYDKDF in the germline V gene (reference sequence). Trimming at V came to 1 base and at J to 3 bases, leaving 4 bases not matched to a gene. The DNA for the CDR3 is TGTGCCACCAGCAGAGCTCTGGGACAGGGCTACGAGCAGTACTTC. Protein: CATSRALGQGYEQYF.

The chain employs TRBV27 and TRBJ2-1; 7 bases match TRBD2. CDR1 and CDR2 (germline): MNHEY, SMNVEV (reference sequence). CDR3 length equals 17 residues. Trimming took 7 bases from V and 8 from J; bases not matched to a gene: 20. DNA of the CDR3: TGTGCCAGCACTGCAAGGATTACTAGCGTGGTCCCCCATGAGCAGTTCTTC. This translates into CASTARITSVVPHEQFF.

Remarks on this clone: Its ends do not fully match the called genes, so a read error is possible. The chain employs TRBV4-1 and TRBJ2-5; 11 nucleotides line up with TRBD2. CDR1 is MGHRA, CDR2 YSYEKL, per germline. This CDR3 contains 19 residues. The CDR3 spells CVSSQDRIAGGPPRETQYF. CDR3 coding DNA: TGCGTCAGCAGCCAAGATAGGATAGCGGGAGGGCCTCCCCGTGAGACCCAGTACTTC.

In this sample, this clone turned up once. The J gene is TRBJ2-1, the V gene TRBV11-3; D may be TRBD2 (6 bases). Germline loops: CDR1 SGHNT, CDR2 YENEEA. The ends were cut back, 5 bases at V and 4 bases at J, with 12 bases in the middle. The CDR3 extends over 14 amino acids. The CDR3 nucleotides read TGTGCCAGCAGCCCCGGCGGGGATTACAATGAGCAGTTCTTC. This sequence encodes CASSPGGDYNEQFF.

The rearrangement joins TRBV5-1 to TRBJ2-3; 8 nucleotides line up with TRBD1. The CDR3 loop spans 16 amino acids. V trimming: 4 bases; J trimming: 5 bases; junction bases outside the gene matches: 12. Germline CDR1 and CDR2: SGHRS and YFSETQ. The CDR3 is CASSQITGTGKDTQYF. DNA for the CDR3: TGCGCCAGCAGCCAAATCACCGGGACAGGTAAAGATACGCAGTATTTT.

This sequence joins TRBV10-3 and TRBJ1-2; 12 bases are shared with TRBD1. Germline CDR1 and CDR2: ENHRY and SYGVKD. The ends lost 0 bases at V and 4 bases at J; junction bases unmatched: 18. The CDR3 spans 21 residues. The CDR3 loop is CAISESFGFLGTGGASYGYTF. The DNA for the CDR3 is TGTGCCATCAGTGAGTCGTTCGGGTTTCTGGGGACAGGGGGCGCGAGCTATGGCTACACCTTC.

The V and J genes are TRBV28 and TRBJ2-3; no reliable D call. The CDR3 covers 13 residues. V lost 3 bases and J 3 bases, leaving 7 bases between the germline ends. Looked up from germline, CDR1 is MDHEN and CDR2 is SYDVKM. Written as DNA, the CDR3 is TGTGCCAGCAGTTTTTCGGAGACAGATACGCAGTATTTT. Translated, it gives CASSFSETDTQYF.

The chain carries TRBV4-3 and TRBJ2-1, with unresolved D. The CDR3 sequence is 15 residues long. Between the trimmed V and J ends, which lost 0 bases and 5 bases, there was a span of 11 bases. Germline values: CDR1 LGHNA, CDR2 YSLEER. The CDR3 reads CASSQESGADNEQFF. The CDR3 DNA reads as TGCGCCAGCAGCCAAGAGTCAGGCGCTGACAATGAGCAGTTCTTC.

In DNA form, the CDR3 reads TGTGCCAGTAGTAGGCAGGGGGCAAACACTGAAGCTTTCTTT. Translated, it gives CASSRQGANTEAFF. This rearrangement joins TRBV19 to TRBJ1-1; 8 bases map to TRBD1. CDR1 LNHDA and CDR2 SQIVND come from the germline V gene (reference sequence). After removal of 4 bases from V and 2 bases from J, the junction contained 3 bases not matched to a gene. The CDR3 runs 14 residues.

This chain uses TRBV28 with TRBJ2-7, with 8 bases fitting TRBD1. The V segment lost 5 bases and the J segment 2 bases; nucleotides outside the gene matches: 11. The CDR3 length is 16 residues. Germline CDR1 and CDR2: MDHEN and SYDVKM. The CDR3 spells CASSTPWTGLTYEQYF. The CDR3 coding sequence is TGTGCCAGCAGTACCCCGTGGACAGGGCTTACCTACGAGCAGTACTTC.

CDR3 sequence: CASRAAGGNTEAFF. CDR3 bases: TGTGCCAGCAGGGCCGCCGGGGGGAACACTGAAGCTTTCTTT. The genes are TRBV2 and TRBJ1-1, with TRBD1 as a possible D gene (5 bases). Germline values: CDR1 SNHLY, CDR2 FYNNEI. The CDR3 is 14 amino acids. The V and J ends lost 6 bases and 1 base respectively, with 12 bases between them.

The rearrangement links TRBV30 to TRBJ2-1; 8 bases are a match to TRBD2. CDR1 GTSNPN and CDR2 SVGIG come from the germline V gene (reference sequence). The CDR3 totals 14 residues. The V and J ends lost 2 bases and 0 bases, in that order; junction bases with no gene match: 0. The CDR3 spells CAWSSGGSYNEQFF. The CDR3, as DNA: TGTGCCTGGAGTAGCGGGGGCTCCTACAATGAGCAGTTCTTC.

The chain carries TRBV11-2 and TRBJ2-7; weak D call: TRBD2 (6 bases). Germline loops: CDR1 SGHAT, CDR2 FQNNGV. The CDR3 is 14 residues long. Between the trimmed V and J ends, which lost 5 bases and 4 bases, there was a span of 15 bases. CDR3 region: CASSPGGRVYEQYF. The CDR3 coding sequence is TGTGCCAGCAGCCCCGGGGGAAGAGTTTACGAGCAGTACTTC.

The chain carries TRBV3-1 (or the pseudogene TRBV3-2) and TRBJ2-3; maybe TRBD2 (7 bases). CDR1 is LGHDT, CDR2 YNNKEL, per germline (reference sequence). Trimming took off 8 bases at V and 0 bases at J, with 24 bases between the two ends. This CDR3 contains 18 residues. The CDR3: CASSPGGAGRSSTDTQYF. CDR3 coding DNA: TGTGCCAGCTCGCCGGGGGGCGCGGGTCGCTCTAGCACAGATACGCAGTATTTT.